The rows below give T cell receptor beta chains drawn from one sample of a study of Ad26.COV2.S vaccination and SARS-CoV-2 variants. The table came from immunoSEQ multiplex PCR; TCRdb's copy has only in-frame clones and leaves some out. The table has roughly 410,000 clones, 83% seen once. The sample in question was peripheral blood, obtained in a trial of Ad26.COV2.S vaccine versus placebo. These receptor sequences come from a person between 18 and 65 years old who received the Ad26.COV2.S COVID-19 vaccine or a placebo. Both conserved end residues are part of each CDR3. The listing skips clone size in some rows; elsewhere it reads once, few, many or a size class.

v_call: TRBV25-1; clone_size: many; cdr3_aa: CASSEDRDTGELFF
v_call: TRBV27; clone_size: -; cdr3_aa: CASSLKPRPGQYEQYF
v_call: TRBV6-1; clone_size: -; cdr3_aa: CASSEVQGSGYGYTF
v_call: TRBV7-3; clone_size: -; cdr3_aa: CASSLVGLNEQFF
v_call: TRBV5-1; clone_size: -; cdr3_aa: CASSRGTRGLGDTIYF
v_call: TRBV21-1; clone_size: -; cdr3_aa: CARAGPRCPYF
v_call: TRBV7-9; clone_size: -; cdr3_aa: CASSLGAVMNTEAFF
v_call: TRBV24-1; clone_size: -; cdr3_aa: CATSDLWDAGYTF
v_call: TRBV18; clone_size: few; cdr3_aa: CASSTTGGRNYEQYF
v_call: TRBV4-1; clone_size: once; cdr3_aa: CASSQEGPDTQYF
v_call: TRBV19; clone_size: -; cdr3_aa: CASSPLNTGELFF
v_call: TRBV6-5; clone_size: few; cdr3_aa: CASRALSYEQYF
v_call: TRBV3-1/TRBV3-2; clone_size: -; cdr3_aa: CASSQVMGPRSEQYF
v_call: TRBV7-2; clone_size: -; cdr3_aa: CASSPVGTNNQPQHF
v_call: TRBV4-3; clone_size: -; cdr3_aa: CASSPGFGGSSYNSPLHF
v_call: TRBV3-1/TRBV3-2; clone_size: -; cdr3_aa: CASSQGTSNLDGYTF
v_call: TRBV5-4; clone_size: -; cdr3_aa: CASSLGGYGYTF
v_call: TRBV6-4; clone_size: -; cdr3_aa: CASSDSLASGGGTDTQYF
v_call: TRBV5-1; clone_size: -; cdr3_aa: CASSALAGPYEQYF
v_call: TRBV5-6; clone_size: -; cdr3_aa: CASSLAGGYEKLFF
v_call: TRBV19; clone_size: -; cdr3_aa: CASSIVPGLGEQFF
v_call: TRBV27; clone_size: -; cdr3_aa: CASSLKVLGDRVYEQYF
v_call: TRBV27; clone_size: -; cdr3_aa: CASSNTRTGGELFF
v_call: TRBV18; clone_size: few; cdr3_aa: CASSPDLNTGDAWTDTQYF
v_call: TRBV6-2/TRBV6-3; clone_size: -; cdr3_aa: CASSYWDGDYRYTF
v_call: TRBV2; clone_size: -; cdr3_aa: CASSESGSGLVGETTQYF
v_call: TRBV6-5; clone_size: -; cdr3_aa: CASSRGESNTEAFF
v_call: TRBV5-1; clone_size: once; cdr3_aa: CASSSDSNAETQYF
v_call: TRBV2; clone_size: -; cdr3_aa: CASSERLSGGTQYF
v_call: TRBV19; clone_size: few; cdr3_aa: CASSVEGRHPNEKLFF
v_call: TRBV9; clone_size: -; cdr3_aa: CASSALPPGSTNEKLFF
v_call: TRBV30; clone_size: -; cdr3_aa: CAWIGLSTDTQYF
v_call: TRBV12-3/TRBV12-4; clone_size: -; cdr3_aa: CASASGGVEQFF
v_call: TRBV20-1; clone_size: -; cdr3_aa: CSASKGETEAFF
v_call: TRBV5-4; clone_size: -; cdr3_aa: CASSMGLAGATDTQYF
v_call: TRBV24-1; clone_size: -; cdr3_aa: CATSEDTDRRRYYEQYF
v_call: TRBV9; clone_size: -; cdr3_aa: CASTANTEAFF
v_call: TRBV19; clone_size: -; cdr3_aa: CASSLPLGYTF
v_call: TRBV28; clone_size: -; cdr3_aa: CASSLELAGVGQETQYF
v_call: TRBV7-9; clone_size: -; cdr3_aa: CASSLAGVATNEKLFF
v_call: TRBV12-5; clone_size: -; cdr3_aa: CASGLGQGRRIYEQYF
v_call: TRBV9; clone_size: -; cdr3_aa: CASSVGAGITDTQYF